This entry describes one TCR beta chain. The antigen is not known. These data belong to a study of cytomegalovirus exposure and HLA in healthy donors. Overall study findings and caveats: Investigators reported approximately 150 TCR beta chains as tied to cytomegalovirus.

This CDR3 spans 14 amino acids. V lost 7 bases and J 6 bases, leaving 16 bases between the germline ends. Germline CDR1 MNHNY, CDR2 SVGAGI (reference sequence). This PCR relied on a set of 60 Vbeta primers and 13 Jbeta primers. Libraries were prepared by immunoSEQ multiplex PCR; TCRdb keeps only in-frame clonotypes and omits some of them. The data show some 170,000 clones, roughly 76% seen once. The chain uses TRBV6-6 and TRBJ2-1; TRBD2 is a possible D gene (6 bases). This TCR was recovered from a woman younger than 35 in good health and CMV-seropositive. The sequencing sample was made of PBMCs. CDR3 in amino acids: CASTDPGLLNEQFF. The CDR3 coding sequence is TGTGCCAGCACCGATCCGGGACTCCTCAATGAGCAGTTCTTC.